Listed below are T cell receptor beta chains from one sample, sequenced in a study of patients and donors after allogeneic stem cell transplantation. TCRdb re-analysed the RT-PCR reads in MiXCR, keeping a single row per CDR3 protein. The sample records approximately 410,000 distinct CDR3 sequences, 16% being singletons. The material sequenced was blood, either unsorted or a sorted T cell fraction (not recorded which). The source of these receptors is a human donor who was either an allogeneic HSCT recipient or a stem cell or donor lymphocyte infusion donor (not recorded which). It is not recorded whose cells these are; they may come from a transplant donor. Each CDR3 is given with its conserved first and last residue. Each record gives: clone size, D gene, V gene, J gene, CDR3 protein, CDR3 DNA. The D gene is left open where the match is weak. Rows give clone size only sometimes, using once, few, many, or a class for an expanded clone.

NA,NA,TRBV6-2/TRBV6-3,TRBJ1-5,CASSYPRAPRGNQPQHF,TGTGCCAGCAGTTACCCCCGGGCCCCCAGGGGCAATCAGCCCCAGCATTTT
few,TRBD2,TRBV10-2,TRBJ2-1,CASSSLSGGEQFF,TGCGCCAGCAGCTCGTTATCGGGGGGTGAGCAGTTCTTC
many,TRBD1,TRBV20-1,TRBJ2-2,CSAPGTGGNTGELFF,TGCAGTGCTCCGGGGACAGGGGGTAACACCGGGGAGCTGTTTTTT
NA,NA,TRBV27,TRBJ1-4,CASSSPPGEKLFF,TGTGCCAGCAGTTCCCCCCCAGGTGAAAAACTGTTTTTT
NA,TRBD1,TRBV29-1,TRBJ1-1,CSVTDRGTEAFF,TGCAGCGTAACCGACAGGGGAACTGAAGCTTTCTTT
many,TRBD1,TRBV7-3,TRBJ2-2,CASSHRGTENTGELFF,TGTGCCAGCAGCCATCGAGGGACAGAGAACACCGGGGAGCTGTTTTTT
few,TRBD1,TRBV7-3,TRBJ2-6,CASSSTGGFVGANVLTF,TGTGCCAGCAGCTCAACAGGGGGCTTTGTTGGGGCCAACGTCCTGACTTTC
NA,TRBD2,TRBV6-5,TRBJ2-7,CASSSQTSGSYEQYF,TGTGCCAGCAGTTCCCAAACAAGCGGGAGCTACGAGCAGTACTTC
NA,NA,TRBV24-1,TRBJ2-2,CATSDPSPGWAGELFF,TGTGCCACCAGTGATCCCTCCCCAGGGTGGGCCGGGGAGCTGTTTTTT
NA,NA,TRBV30,TRBJ2-1,CAWGDWRPYNEQFF,TGTGCCTGGGGTGACTGGCGCCCCTACAATGAGCAGTTCTTC
many,TRBD1,TRBV29-1,TRBJ1-1,CSVGDSLNTEAFF,TGCAGCGTAGGGGACAGCCTGAACACTGAAGCTTTCTTT
NA,NA,TRBV20-1,TRBJ2-3,CSAGGVGRTDTQYF,TGCAGTGCTGGCGGAGTTGGTCGCACAGATACGCAGTATTTT
NA,NA,TRBV6-5,TRBJ2-7,CASSYKGGRTYEQYF,TGTGCCAGCAGTTACAAGGGGGGTAGGACCTACGAGCAGTACTTC
few,TRBD2,TRBV5-1,TRBJ2-5,CASSTGLAGVETQYF,TGCGCCAGCAGCACCGGACTAGCGGGGGTGGAGACCCAGTACTTC
NA,NA,TRBV25-1,TRBJ2-1,CASSEWDPEQFF,TGTGCCAGCAGTGAATGGGATCCCGAGCAGTTCTTC
NA,NA,TRBV13,TRBJ2-7,CASSSGERYEQYF,TGTGCCAGCAGCTCAGGGGAAAGGTACGAGCAGTACTTC
NA,NA,TRBV4-1,TRBJ1-5,CASSQGWWNQPQHF,TGCGCCAGCAGCCAAGGTTGGTGGAATCAGCCCCAGCATTTT
NA,NA,TRBV29-1,TRBJ1-1,CSVEAPFGRREAFF,TGCAGCGTTGAAGCCCCCTTTGGGCGACGTGAAGCTTTCTTT
few,NA,TRBV10-3,TRBJ1-1,CAISERQGGGNTEAFF,TGTGCCATCAGTGAAAGGCAGGGTGGGGGGAACACTGAAGCTTTCTTT
NA,NA,TRBV20-1,TRBJ2-6,CSARPRRPSGANVLTF,TGCAGTGCTAGACCACGACGTCCCTCTGGGGCCAACGTCCTGACTTTC
NA,NA,TRBV25-1,TRBJ2-7,CASTGLPGSYEQYF,TGTGCCAGCACCGGCCTCCCTGGGTCCTACGAGCAGTACTTC
few,NA,TRBV7-9,TRBJ2-1,CASSRSPLGSSYNEQFF,TGTGCCAGCAGCCGGTCCCCCTTGGGGAGCTCCTACAATGAGCAGTTCTTC
few,NA,TRBV4-1,TRBJ2-7,CASSQDGRGSGEQYF,TGCGCCAGCAGCCAAGATGGCAGGGGAAGTGGCGAGCAGTACTTC
NA,NA,TRBV6-1,TRBJ1-2,CASSRTTTTANYGYTF,TGTGCCAGCAGTAGAACCACCACGACAGCTAACTATGGCTACACCTTC
NA,NA,TRBV5-1,TRBJ1-2,CASSFRLVYGYTF,TGCGCCAGCAGCTTTCGGCTAGTCTATGGCTACACCTTC
NA,NA,TRBV7-7,TRBJ2-5,CASSLAGSIVAQYF,TGTGCCAGCAGCTTAGCGGGCAGCATAGTGGCCCAGTACTTC
few,NA,TRBV12-3/TRBV12-4,TRBJ1-3,CASRKGQILPIYF,TGTGCCAGCAGAAAAGGACAGATCCTTCCCATATATTTT
many,TRBD1,TRBV24-1,TRBJ2-5,CATSETGGWQETQYF,TGTGCCACCAGTGAGACAGGGGGCTGGCAAGAGACCCAGTACTTC
NA,TRBD1,TRBV3-1,TRBJ2-7,CASRRGQGIAYEQYF,TGTGCCAGCAGACGGGGACAGGGAATCGCCTACGAGCAGTACTTC
NA,TRBD2,TRBV28,TRBJ2-1,CASSQTSGGPHNEQFF,TGTGCCAGCAGTCAGACTAGCGGGGGGCCCCACAATGAGCAGTTCTTC
few,NA,TRBV9,TRBJ2-2,CASSATRAGELFF,TGTGCCAGCAGTGCTACCCGGGCCGGGGAGCTGTTTTTT
NA,NA,TRBV12-3/TRBV12-4,TRBJ1-1,CASSATEAFF,TGTGCCAGCAGTGCGACTGAAGCTTTCTTT
NA,NA,TRBV4-2,TRBJ2-1,CASSPLRGGYNEQFF,TGTGCCAGCAGCCCCCTGCGGGGTGGTTATAATGAGCAGTTCTTC